The rows below give T cell receptor beta chains drawn from one sample of a study of cytomegalovirus exposure and HLA in healthy donors. Some clones are missing from TCRdb's copy, which holds only in-frame ones; the method was immunoSEQ multiplex PCR. Of 150,000 to 200,000 clones listed, around 80% are singletons. What was sequenced was PBMCs. These receptors came from a man aged 18 to 30 in good health and CMV-seronegative. CDR3s include the opening cysteine and the closing phenylalanine or tryptophan. A D gene is named only where the DNA matches it firmly. Rows may omit the clone size; those that give it use once, few, many or a size class.

v_gene,d_gene,abundance,j_gene,CDR3aa,CDR3nt
TRBV10-3,NA,NA,TRBJ1-1,CAISDGDSLWTEAFF,TGTGCCATCAGTGATGGCGACAGTCTTTGGACTGAAGCTTTCTTT
TRBV7-2,TRBD2,NA,TRBJ2-7,CASSAGGGIYEQYF,TGTGCCAGCAGCGCGGGGGGAGGAATCTACGAGCAGTACTTC
TRBV18,NA,NA,TRBJ2-7,CASSSSYEQYF,TGTGCCAGCTCATCCAGCTACGAGCAGTACTTC
TRBV18,NA,NA,TRBJ2-1,CASSPLVGDEQFF,TGTGCCAGCTCACCCCTAGTAGGCGATGAGCAGTTCTTC
TRBV6-5,NA,NA,TRBJ2-1,CASSYRWAGSYNEQFF,TGTGCCAGCAGTTACAGGTGGGCGGGCTCCTACAATGAGCAGTTCTTC
TRBV18,NA,NA,TRBJ1-4,CASSPSGLQGTNEKLFF,TGTGCCAGCTCACCAAGTGGTTTACAGGGCACTAATGAAAAACTGTTTTTT
TRBV29-1,TRBD2,NA,TRBJ2-1,CRVVGAGGGENEQFF,TGCAGGGTTGTAGGGGCGGGGGGGGGAGAGAATGAGCAGTTCTTC
TRBV4-1,TRBD2,NA,TRBJ2-5,CASSQPLAGGPHQETQYF,TGCGCCAGCAGCCAACCACTAGCGGGAGGACCCCACCAAGAGACCCAGTACTTC
TRBV28,TRBD1,once,TRBJ2-4,CASIPGDRDSNIQYF,TGTGCCAGCATACCTGGGGACAGGGATTCGAACATTCAGTACTTC
TRBV2,TRBD1,NA,TRBJ2-7,CASRRQGNAYEQYF,TGTGCCAGCAGGAGACAGGGGAATGCCTACGAGCAGTACTTC
TRBV7-7,NA,NA,TRBJ2-3,CASSLASATDTQYF,TGTGCTAGCAGCTTGGCCAGCGCCACAGATACGCAGTATTTT
TRBV4-3,NA,few,TRBJ1-2,CASSQGSGDGGYTF,TGCGCCAGCAGCCAAGGAAGTGGAGACGGCGGCTACACCTTC
TRBV2,TRBD1,NA,TRBJ2-4,CASGPGQVLAKNIQYF,TGTGCCAGCGGCCCCGGACAGGTCTTAGCCAAAAACATTCAGTACTTC
TRBV29-1,TRBD2,NA,TRBJ2-7,CSVRTSGALKEQYF,TGCAGCGTCCGGACTAGCGGGGCCCTAAAGGAGCAGTACTTC
TRBV9,NA,NA,TRBJ1-2,CASSVNTGSYGYTF,TGTGCCAGCAGCGTAAACACAGGGAGCTATGGCTACACCTTC
TRBV18,TRBD1,NA,TRBJ1-2,CASSPLRDRTSNYGYTF,TGTGCCAGCTCACCATTAAGGGACAGGACCAGTAACTATGGCTACACCTTC
TRBV5-1,NA,few,TRBJ2-2,CASSLAQANTGELFF,TGCGCCAGCAGCTTGGCGCAGGCGAACACCGGGGAGCTGTTTTTT
TRBV6-1,NA,NA,TRBJ2-7,CASSDLNPRADEQYF,TGTGCCAGCAGTGACCTTAACCCGAGGGCGGACGAGCAGTACTTC
TRBV7-7,NA,NA,TRBJ2-5,CASSPRGGREETQYF,TGTGCTAGCAGCCCTAGGGGGGGGCGCGAAGAGACCCAGTACTTC
TRBV19,NA,NA,TRBJ1-5,CASSIASNQPQHF,TGTGCCAGTAGTATAGCCTCCAATCAGCCCCAGCATTTT
TRBV7-3,TRBD1,NA,TRBJ1-2,CASSFVRGQGYTF,TGTGCCAGCAGCTTTGTCAGGGGGCAAGGCTACACCTTC
TRBV2,NA,NA,TRBJ2-7,CASSERGGGAAARYEQYF,TGTGCCAGCAGTGAAAGGGGGGGCGGGGCCGCAGCCAGGTACGAGCAGTACTTC
TRBV6-6,NA,NA,TRBJ1-6,CASSYVGREGSPLHF,TGTGCCAGCAGTTACGTTGGCAGGGAGGGTTCACCCCTCCACTTT
TRBV10-3,TRBD2,NA,TRBJ2-3,CAITSTLRAGGITDTQYF,TGTGCCATCACCTCGACATTGAGAGCGGGGGGCATCACAGATACGCAGTATTTT
TRBV18,TRBD2,NA,TRBJ2-7,CASSATSGSTYEQYF,TGTGCCAGCTCAGCGACTAGCGGGAGTACTTACGAGCAGTACTTC
TRBV30,NA,NA,TRBJ1-4,CAWSGGLEKLFF,TGTGCCTGGAGTGGAGGGTTGGAAAAACTGTTTTTT
TRBV27,NA,NA,TRBJ1-1,CASSLYGGPLNTEAFF,TGTGCCAGCAGTTTATACGGGGGGCCATTGAACACTGAAGCTTTCTTT
TRBV7-8,TRBD2,NA,TRBJ2-1,CASSLGTSGGNEQFF,TGTGCCAGCAGCCTGGGGACTAGCGGGGGTAATGAGCAGTTCTTC
TRBV11-2,NA,NA,TRBJ2-4,CASSLDPARGAEDIQYF,TGTGCCAGCAGCTTAGATCCCGCGCGGGGCGCGGAGGACATTCAGTACTTC
TRBV29-1,TRBD2,NA,TRBJ2-3,CSVEGELAGGGDTQYF,TGCAGCGTTGAAGGGGAACTAGCGGGAGGGGGAGATACGCAGTATTTT
TRBV7-2,NA,NA,TRBJ2-7,CASSSYYEQYF,TGTGCCAGCAGCTCCTACTACGAGCAGTACTTC
TRBV6-6,NA,NA,TRBJ1-5,CASSPPRLNQPQHF,TGTGCCAGCAGCCCCCCCAGGTTAAATCAGCCCCAGCATTTT
TRBV14,TRBD2,once,TRBJ2-7,CASSQDRGGLAGGLRLYEQYF,TGTGCCAGCAGCCAAGATAGGGGCGGACTAGCGGGAGGTCTGCGGCTCTACGAGCAGTACTTC
TRBV19,NA,NA,TRBJ1-3,CASSVSSGNTIYF,TGTGCCAGTAGTGTGTCTTCTGGAAACACCATATATTTT
TRBV5-1,NA,NA,TRBJ1-4,CASSLGSTTQEKLFF,TGCGCCAGCAGCTTGGGCTCTACTACCCAAGAAAAACTGTTTTTT
TRBV9,TRBD2,NA,TRBJ2-5,CASSVDPAGGGETQYF,TGTGCCAGCAGCGTAGATCCAGCGGGAGGGGGAGAGACCCAGTACTTC
TRBV6-1,NA,NA,TRBJ1-2,CASRDNPRYGYTF,TGTGCCAGCAGGGACAACCCGAGGTATGGCTACACCTTC
TRBV19,NA,NA,TRBJ1-3,CASSISQGSGNTIYF,TGTGCCAGTAGTATCTCACAGGGTTCTGGAAACACCATATATTTT
TRBV5-1,TRBD2,NA,TRBJ2-3,CASSLGPSGSTDTQYF,TGCGCCAGCAGCTTGGGACCTAGCGGGAGCACAGATACGCAGTATTTT
TRBV9,TRBD2,NA,TRBJ2-1,CASSVGPSGPYNEQFF,TGTGCCAGCAGCGTAGGTCCTAGCGGGCCCTACAATGAGCAGTTCTTC
TRBV5-1,NA,NA,TRBJ1-6,CASSLDEGLTGNNSPLHF,TGCGCCAGCAGCTTGGACGAGGGGTTGACAGGAAATAATTCACCCCTCCACTTT
TRBV11-2,TRBD2,NA,TRBJ2-3,CASSLFTSGATDTQYF,TGTGCCAGCAGCTTATTTACTAGCGGGGCAACAGATACGCAGTATTTT
TRBV10-2,TRBD1,NA,TRBJ1-1,CASTDRGPAEAFF,TGCGCCAGCACCGACAGGGGCCCGGCTGAAGCTTTCTTT
TRBV10-3,TRBD1,NA,TRBJ2-6,CAISVGDRGSGANVLTF,TGTGCCATCAGTGTCGGAGACAGGGGGTCAGGGGCCAACGTCCTGACTTTC